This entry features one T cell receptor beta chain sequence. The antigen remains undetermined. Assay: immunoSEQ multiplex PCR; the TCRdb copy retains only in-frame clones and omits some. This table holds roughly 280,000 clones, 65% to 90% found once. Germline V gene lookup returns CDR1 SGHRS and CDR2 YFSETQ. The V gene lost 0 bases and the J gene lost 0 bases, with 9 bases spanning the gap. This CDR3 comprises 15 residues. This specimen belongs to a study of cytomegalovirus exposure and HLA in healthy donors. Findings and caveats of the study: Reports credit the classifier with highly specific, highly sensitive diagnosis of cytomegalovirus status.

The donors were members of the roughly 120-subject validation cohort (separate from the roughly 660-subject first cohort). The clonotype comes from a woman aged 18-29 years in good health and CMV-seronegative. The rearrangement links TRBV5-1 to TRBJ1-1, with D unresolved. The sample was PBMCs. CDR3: CASSLEVQVNTEAFF. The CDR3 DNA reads TGCGCCAGCAGCTTGGAGGTCCAGGTGAACACTGAAGCTTTCTTT.